This T cell receptor beta chain was captured in a study of T-cell reconstitution after alpha-beta-depleted transplantation in children. The study, taken as a whole, reports: A year had passed since transplant, and T-cell counts and diversity by then came mostly from newly produced T cells. Surviving recipient T cells and thymic progenitors produced the high day-60 TCRbeta diversity seen in some patients. Reportedly, only several hundred clones from non-depleted graft cells drove alpha-beta T-cell counts at about two months.

This clonotype was detected a few times. Its antigen is unknown. A TCRbeta library incorporating unique molecular identifiers was prepared. One entry per CDR3 protein results from TCRdb running MiXCR on the PCR reads. The table lists around 500,000 distinct CDR3 sequences, under 25% of them singletons. Germline V CDR1 and CDR2: MNHNS, SASEGT. Trimming left V 6 bases short and J 3 bases short, with 12 bases between. The CDR3 covers 13 residues. The clonotype originates from a boy less than two years old who had a stem cell transplant for acute myeloid leukemia, so the T cells may come from the graft donor. The V call is TRBV6-1, the J call TRBJ2-7; unclear D gene. The specimen comprised PBMCs, mostly from graft donor cells, sampled 360 days after TCRalphabeta/CD19-depleted stem cell transplant. The CDR3 DNA reads TGTGCCAGCAGAAGGCCGGGCCACTACGAGCAGTACTTC. This gives the protein CASRRPGHYEQYF.